One and the same sample provided the 28 T cell receptor beta chains below, sequenced in a study of CD8 T cells in ankylosing spondylitis. TCRdb redid the calling of the 5' RACE reads with MiXCR, one entry per CDR3 protein. In the table there are just under 95,000 distinct CDR3 sequences, 8.8% of which are singletons. Sequenced sample: blood, either unsorted or a sorted T cell fraction (not recorded which). The receptors here all came from a male donor with ankylosing spondylitis or in good health (not recorded which).

This clonotype has ten or more counts. The chain recombines TRBV12-3 or TRBV12-4 with TRBJ1-1; possibly TRBD1 for D (5 bases). Trimming pared 0 bases from V and 1 base from J, leaving 9 bases between. The CDR3 spans 15 residues. The CDR3 is CASSLAGAGNTEAFF. For the CDR3, the DNA is TGTGCCAGCAGTTTAGCCGGGGCTGGGAACACTGAAGCTTTCTTT.

The chain couples TRBV27 to TRBJ2-3, with D hard to call. This CDR3 spans 13 amino acids. CDR1 is MNHEY, CDR2 SMNVEV, per germline (reference sequence). V lost 2 bases, J lost 6 bases, and 9 bases lay in between. The CDR3 nucleotides are TGTGCCAGCAGTTTAATCGCGGTGGATACGCAGTATTTT. Translation: CASSLIAVDTQYF.

This clonotype was observed many times. This sequence joins TRBV20-1 and TRBJ1-2; D ambiguous. Trimming cost V 0 bases and J 5 bases, with 10 bases left between them. The CDR3 totals 13 residues. Germline V gene data show CDR1 as DFQATT and CDR2 as SNEGSKA (reference sequence). The CDR3 is CSARDFSEYGYTF. DNA for the CDR3: TGCAGTGCTAGAGATTTCTCGGAATATGGCTACACCTTC.

V usage is TRBV2 and J usage is TRBJ2-7; 12 bases line up with TRBD2. Unmatched junction bases numbered 5, after V lost 2 bases and J lost 0 bases. Per the germline V gene, CDR1 is SNHLY and CDR2 is FYNNEI. This CDR3 region has 17 residues. CDR3: CASSEFLAGGNSYEQYF. CDR3 nucleotides: TGTGCCAGCAGTGAATTTCTAGCGGGGGGGAACTCCTACGAGCAGTACTTC.

This clonotype was counted between two and nine times. V gene TRBV15 combines with J gene TRBJ2-1; 10 positions agree with TRBD1. Germline CDR1 reads LNHNV; CDR2 reads YYDKDF (reference sequence). The CDR3 loop spans 15 amino acids. J lost 5 bases, V lost 4 bases, and 5 bases had no gene match. The CDR3 sequence is CATSKTGGAHNEQFF. As DNA, the CDR3 is TGTGCCACCAGCAAGACAGGGGGCGCACACAATGAGCAGTTCTTC.

This rearrangement joins TRBV5-1 to TRBJ2-3; D is unclear. Germline CDR1 reads SGHRS; CDR2 reads YFSETQ. This CDR3 is 14 amino acids long. V lost 4 bases, J lost 2 bases, and 11 bases lay in between. The CDR3 region is CASSQSTTTDTQYF. The CDR3, as DNA: TGCGCCAGCAGCCAATCGACGACCACAGATACGCAGTATTTT.

This clonotype was observed at least ten times. The rearrangement joins TRBV6-1 to TRBJ1-5; D is perhaps TRBD1 (6 bases). This CDR3 has 14 amino acids. Germline V gives CDR1 MNHNS, CDR2 SASEGT. V was shortened by 10 bases and J by 4 bases, with 17 bases between the two germline ends. The CDR3 region has the DNA TGTGCCACCCACGAGGGGGGGATAAATCAGCCCCAGCATTTT. Translated, it gives CATHEGGINQPQHF.

This clonotype appeared a few times. The rearrangement uses TRBV7-8 and TRBJ2-7, with D possibly matching TRBD1 (6 bases). The ends were cut back, 5 bases at V and 2 bases at J, with 25 bases in the middle. The CDR3 covers 18 residues. The germline V gene encodes CDR1 SGHVS and CDR2 FQNEAQ. The CDR3 region is CASSLPGSDSVITYEQYF. CDR3 in DNA: TGTGCCAGCAGCCTACCAGGCTCGGACAGCGTTATAACCTACGAGCAGTACTTC.

This clonotype appeared a few times. This chain connects TRBV11-1 to TRBJ2-3; D remains unclear. Trimming cost V 4 bases and J 0 bases, with 20 bases left between them. The CDR3 covers 18 residues. Germline assignment: CDR1 SGHAT and CDR2 FQDESV (reference sequence). The CDR3 protein is CASSSLSDRAASTDTQYF. In DNA, the CDR3 is TGTGCCAGCAGCTCCCTTAGTGACCGTGCAGCTAGCACAGATACGCAGTATTTT.

This clonotype has a handful of counts. This chain links TRBV28 with TRBJ2-7; D is possibly TRBD1 (6 bases). This CDR3 spans 15 amino acids. V shed 7 bases and J shed 1 base, with 17 bases lying between them. Germline values: CDR1 MDHEN, CDR2 SYDVKM. CDR3 sequence (DNA): TGTGCCAGCATCACCGGGTGGGGGCCGTCCTACGAGCAGTACTTC. The encoded protein is CASITGWGPSYEQYF.

This clonotype has a handful of counts. The chain has TRBV7-9 and TRBJ2-2; D is unclear. Trimming shortened V by 2 bases and J by 4 bases, and 11 bases separated the two germline ends. Germline V gives CDR1 SEHNR, CDR2 FQNEAQ (reference sequence). The CDR3 is made up of 15 amino acids. For the CDR3, the DNA is TGTGCCAGCAGCTTATCCTCAGAAGGCACCGGGGAGCTGTTTTTT. Translating gives CASSLSSEGTGELFF.

This clonotype was counted ten times or more. The chain employs TRBV18 and TRBJ2-5, with TRBD1 matching over 7 bases. V shed 3 bases, J shed 2 bases, and the junction held 0 bases outside the gene matches. Germline CDR1 KGHSH, CDR2 LQKENI. CDR3 length equals 13 residues. The chain's CDR3 is CASSPGQQETQYF. CDR3 sequence (DNA): TGTGCCAGCTCACCGGGACAGCAAGAGACCCAGTACTTC.

This clonotype was recorded many times. This chain connects TRBV30 to TRBJ1-1; D call uncertain. Looked up from germline, CDR1 is GTSNPN and CDR2 is SVGIG (reference sequence). The CDR3 sequence is 13 residues long. Trimming removed 5 bases from V and 3 bases from J, with 13 bases in between. Here the CDR3 DNA reads TGTGCCTGGGGCGGCCAAATCTACACTGAAGCTTTCTTT. Its protein is CAWGGQIYTEAFF. The whole variable domain, filled in from reference TRBV30 and TRBJ1-1, reads SQTIHQWPATLVQPVGSPLSLECTVEGTSNPNLYWYRQAAGRGLQLLFYSVGIGQISSEVPQNLSASRPQDRQFILSSKKLLLSDSGFYLCAWGGQIYTEAFFGQGTRLTVV.

This clonotype was detected ten times or more. This chain joins TRBV29-1 and TRBJ2-2; D is perhaps TRBD1 (5 bases). Germline loops: CDR1 SQVTM, CDR2 ANQGSEA. The CDR3 spans 14 residues. V lost 7 bases and J 5 bases, leaving 17 bases between the germline ends. The CDR3 loop reads CSASRVVGTGELFF. The DNA of the CDR3 is TGCAGCGCCTCCAGGGTCGTCGGGACCGGGGAGCTGTTTTTT.

Ten or more counts support this clonotype. The rearrangement uses TRBV29-1 and TRBJ2-3, with D perhaps matching TRBD1 (6 bases). Per the germline V gene, CDR1 is SQVTM and CDR2 is ANQGSEA. V was clipped by 5 bases and J by 9 bases, with 15 bases between them. This CDR3 has 12 amino acids. CDR3 in amino acids: CSVLPQGWTQYF. The CDR3 coding sequence is TGCAGCGTTCTCCCACAGGGTTGGACGCAGTATTTT.

CDR3 loop: CASSLDLAGQGLIPTEAFF. DNA for the CDR3: TGTGCCAGCAGCTTAGACTTGGCGGGACAGGGTTTAATTCCTACTGAAGCTTTCTTT. This chain links TRBV11-1 with TRBJ1-1; 9 bases fit TRBD1. Germline-derived CDR1 and CDR2 are SGHAT and FQDESV (reference sequence). The junction had 17 bases not matched to a gene; V was cut back by 1 base and J by 5 bases. This CDR3 has 19 amino acids.

This clonotype was observed many times. V and J are TRBV5-6 and TRBJ1-4; a weak D match, TRBD1 (5 bases). Germline CDR1 reads SGHDT; CDR2 reads YYEEEE. This CDR3 region has 15 residues. V was shortened by 4 bases and J by 6 bases, with 16 bases between the two germline ends. The CDR3 spells CASSRGVGSYEKLFF. In DNA, the CDR3 is TGTGCCAGCAGCCGGGGGGTCGGCTCGTATGAAAAACTGTTTTTT.

Ten or more counts support this clonotype. The V call is TRBV12-3 or TRBV12-4, the J call TRBJ2-7; maybe TRBD1 (6 bases). V was shortened by 5 bases and J by 3 bases, with 17 bases between the two germline ends. CDR3 size: 15 residues. The CDR3 sequence: CASSTGIASDYEQYF. CDR3 bases: TGTGCCAGCAGTACAGGGATCGCAAGCGACTACGAGCAGTACTTC.

The genes are TRBV6-6 and TRBJ1-2; no clear D. V shed 4 bases and J shed 14 bases, with 14 bases lying between them. Germline loops: CDR1 MNHNY, CDR2 SVGAGI (reference sequence). The length of the CDR3 is 11 residues. The CDR3 DNA follows: TGTGCCAGCAGTTCACAAGGTCCACTTACCTTC. As protein: CASSSQGPLTF.

The rearrangement joins TRBV5-6 to TRBJ1-2; D not resolved. In germline, CDR1 is SGHDT, CDR2 YYEEEE. Trimming shortened V by 2 bases and J by 7 bases, and 9 bases separated the two germline ends. This CDR3 has 12 amino acids. CDR3 nucleotide sequence: TGTGCCAGCAGCTTTGGTTATAGTGGCTACACCTTC. It is translated as CASSFGYSGYTF.

This clonotype occurred many times. The V gene is TRBV24-1, the J gene TRBJ2-2; D not resolved. This CDR3 spans 12 amino acids. V dropped 9 bases and J dropped 2 bases, with 6 bases sitting between them. Germline-derived CDR1 and CDR2 are KGHDR and SFDVKD. The chain's CDR3 is CATESNTGELFF. The DNA of the CDR3 is TGTGCCACCGAATCAAACACCGGGGAGCTGTTTTTT.

This clonotype was detected many times. The chain joins TRBV6-2 or TRBV6-3 to TRBJ2-7; no clear D gene. This CDR3 has 13 amino acids. V was clipped by 4 bases and J by 5 bases, with 12 bases between them. Per germline, CDR1 MNHEY and CDR2 SVGEGT. The DNA for the CDR3 is TGTGCCAGCAGTTTTGAGACTCCAGACGAGCAGTACTTC. Its translation: CASSFETPDEQYF.

There are many counts of this clonotype. The rearrangement links TRBV6-1 to TRBJ2-2; TRBD1 is a possible D gene (6 bases). Between the trimmed V and J ends, which lost 2 bases and 1 base, there was a span of 8 bases. Germline loops: CDR1 MNHNS, CDR2 SASEGT. The CDR3 is made up of 15 amino acids. Written as DNA, the CDR3 is TGTGCCAGCAGTGAAAGGGGGAGGAACACCGGGGAGCTGTTTTTT. Protein: CASSERGRNTGELFF.

Ten or more counts support this clonotype. The chain couples TRBV27 to TRBJ1-4; no clear D gene. V was cut by 5 bases and J by 7 bases, with 17 bases left in between. This CDR3 region has 15 residues. Germline V gene lookup returns CDR1 MNHEY and CDR2 SMNVEV (reference sequence). The CDR3 DNA sequence: TGTGCCAGCAGTCCCCTCTTCGGGATTGGTGAAAAACTGTTTTTT. Encoded protein: CASSPLFGIGEKLFF. The whole variable domain, filled in from reference TRBV27 and TRBJ1-4, reads EAQVTQNPRYLITVTGKKLTVTCSQNMNHEYMSWYRQDPGLGLRQIYYSMNVEVTDKGDVPEGYKVSRKEKRNFPLILESPSPNQTSLYFCASSPLFGIGEKLFFGSGTQLSVL.

This clonotype was counted ten times or more. The V and J genes are TRBV4-1 and TRBJ1-5, with 9 bases aligning to TRBD1. CDR3 length equals 14 residues. V lost 4 bases, J lost 6 bases, and 4 bases stayed unmatched. The V gene's germline CDR1 is MGHRA and CDR2 YSYEKL. For the CDR3, the DNA is TGCGCCAGCAGCCGAGGACAGGGGACTCAGCCCCAGCATTTT. The encoded protein is CASSRGQGTQPQHF.

This clonotype was observed a few times. The rearrangement joins TRBV2 to TRBJ2-1; 7 positions agree with TRBD2. Germline values: CDR1 SNHLY, CDR2 FYNNEI. This CDR3 has 15 residues. The J segment lost 4 bases and the V segment lost 4 bases, leaving 7 bases of the junction unmatched. This chain's CDR3 is CASSAGEAGYNEQFF. For the CDR3, the DNA is TGTGCCAGCAGTGCCGGGGAAGCGGGATACAATGAGCAGTTCTTC. Drawing the rest from reference TRBV2 and TRBJ2-1, the complete variable domain is EPEVTQTPSHQVTQMGQEVILRCVPISNHLYFYWYRQILGQKVEFLVSFYNNEISEKSEIFDDQFSVERPDGSNFTLKIRSTKLEDSAMYFCASSAGEAGYNEQFFGPGTRLTVL.

This clonotype was observed many times. The chain recombines TRBV5-1 with TRBJ1-5; D may be TRBD1 (6 bases). CDR3 length equals 14 residues. Germline lookup yields CDR1 SGHRS and CDR2 YFSETQ. Between the trimmed V and J ends, which lost 5 bases and 0 bases, there was a span of 9 bases. The CDR3 nucleotides are TGCGCCAGCAGTCAGGGGAATAGCAATCAGCCCCAGCATTTT. Protein product: CASSQGNSNQPQHF.

This clonotype was counted between two and nine times. The chain is built from TRBV7-4 and TRBJ2-4; D gene uncertain. Trimming stripped 6 bases from V and 0 bases from J, with 12 bases between. Germline-derived CDR1 and CDR2 are SGHVT and SQSDAQ. CDR3 length: 15 amino acids. The DNA of the CDR3 is TGTGCCAGCAGATCACCGAGTCTAGCCAAAAACATTCAGTACTTC. It translates to CASRSPSLAKNIQYF.